The entry below gives a single TCR beta chain sequence along with its context. One end of the junction fails to match germline, which may point to a read error. TCR beta VDJ and CDR3 profiling used genomic DNA as template. TCRdb processed the reads anew with MiXCR; each CDR3 protein has one entry. The sample lists 180,000 or so distinct CDR3 sequences, 35% to 50% seen once, with approximately 2.9% in the top ten. This record comes from a study of CD8+CD57+ T cells in acquired aplastic anemia. CDR1 is SGHTA and CDR2 is FQGNSA in the germline V gene. The CDR3 consists of 15 residues. This chain links TRBV7-2 with TRBJ1-1, with D possibly matching TRBD1 (6 bases). What was sequenced was sorted CD4+, CD8+, or CD8+CD57+ T cells (not recorded which) from PBMCs. The clonotype was recovered from a human donor in good health. The CDR3 here is CASSQQGVRHTEAFF. The CDR3 DNA sequence: TGTGCCAGCAGTCAACAGGGCGTAAGGCACACTGAAGCTTTCTTC. Using reference TRBV7-2 and TRBJ1-1 for the parts outside the CDR3, the full variable domain is GAGVSQSPSNKVTEKGKDVELRCDPISGHTALYWYRQSLGQGLEFLIYFQGNSAPDKSGLPSDRFSAERTGGSVSTLTIQRTQQEDSAVYLCASSQQGVRHTEAFFGQGTRLTVV.